This T cell receptor beta chain was recorded in a study of tumor and adjacent non-tumor tissue in lung cancer. No cell sorting was done before RNA was extracted from the tissue. Distant lung tissue was collected more than 3 cm away from the tumor edge. Three rounds of nested PCR, following a modified ARM-PCR protocol, produced the TCRbeta library. In TCRdb, the multiplex PCR reads were re-called with MiXCR into one record per CDR3 protein. The sample records about 110,000 distinct CDR3 sequences, around 57% being singletons. Germline-derived CDR1 and CDR2 are WSHSY and SAAADI. Germline trimming cut 8 bases from V and 9 bases from J; bases unmatched to any gene: 7. The CDR3 spans 11 residues.

This sequence joins TRBV10-2 and TRBJ2-7; 7 positions match TRBD1. This receptor was identified in a man in his 60s with non-small cell lung cancer. The sequencing input was distant non-tumor lung tissue. DNA for the CDR3: TGCGCCAGCGGGGACAGCTATGCGCAGTACTTC. Translation gives CASGDSYAQYF.